This TCR beta chain stems from a study of blood T cell repertoires in COVID-19. Study context: Nucleic acid was either cDNA or gDNA, and it came from T cells, B-cell-depleted T cells, or PBMCs.

Clones were read by immunoSEQ multiplex PCR, and TCRdb kept only the in-frame ones, dropping some. The sample records 210,000 or so clones, approximately 90% being singletons. Germline CDR1 is SGDLS and CDR2 is YYNGEE. The CDR3 has 18 residues. The V end was cut by 0 bases, the J end by 1 base, with 17 bases between. This rearrangement joins TRBV9 to TRBJ1-3, with D perhaps matching TRBD1 (6 bases). The sample consisted of peripheral blood. This TCR came from a woman in her forties with acute or convalescent COVID-19. CDR3 in amino acids: CASSVASTGSFSGNTIYF. In nucleotides, the CDR3 is TGTGCCAGCAGCGTAGCTTCTACAGGGTCTTTTTCTGGAAACACCATATATTTT.